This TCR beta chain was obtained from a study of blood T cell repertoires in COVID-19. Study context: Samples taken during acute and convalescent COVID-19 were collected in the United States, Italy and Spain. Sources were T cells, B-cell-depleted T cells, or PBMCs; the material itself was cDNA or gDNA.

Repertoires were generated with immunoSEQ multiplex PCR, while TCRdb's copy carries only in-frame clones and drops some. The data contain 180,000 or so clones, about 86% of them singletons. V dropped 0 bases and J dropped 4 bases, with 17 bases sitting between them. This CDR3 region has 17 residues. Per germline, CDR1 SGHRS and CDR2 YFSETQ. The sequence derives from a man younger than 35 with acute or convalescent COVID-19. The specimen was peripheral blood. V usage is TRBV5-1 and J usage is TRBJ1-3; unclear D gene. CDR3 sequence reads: CASSLGQALGAGNTIYF. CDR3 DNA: TGCGCCAGCAGCTTGGGGCAGGCCCTGGGAGCGGGAAACACCATATATTTT.